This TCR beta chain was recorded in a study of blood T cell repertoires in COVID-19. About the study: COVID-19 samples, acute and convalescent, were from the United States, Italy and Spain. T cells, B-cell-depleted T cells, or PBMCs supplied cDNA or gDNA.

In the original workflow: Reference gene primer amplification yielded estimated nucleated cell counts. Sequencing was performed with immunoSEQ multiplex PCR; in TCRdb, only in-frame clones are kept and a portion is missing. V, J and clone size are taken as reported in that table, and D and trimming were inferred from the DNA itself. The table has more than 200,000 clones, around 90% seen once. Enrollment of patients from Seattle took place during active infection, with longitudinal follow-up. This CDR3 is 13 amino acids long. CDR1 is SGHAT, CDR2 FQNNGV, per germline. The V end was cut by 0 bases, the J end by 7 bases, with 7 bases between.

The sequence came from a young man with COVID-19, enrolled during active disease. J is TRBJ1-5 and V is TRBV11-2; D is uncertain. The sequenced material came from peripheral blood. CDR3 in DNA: TGTGCCAGCAGCTTAGATGCGTCCCAGCCCCAGCATTTT. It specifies CASSLDASQPQHF.